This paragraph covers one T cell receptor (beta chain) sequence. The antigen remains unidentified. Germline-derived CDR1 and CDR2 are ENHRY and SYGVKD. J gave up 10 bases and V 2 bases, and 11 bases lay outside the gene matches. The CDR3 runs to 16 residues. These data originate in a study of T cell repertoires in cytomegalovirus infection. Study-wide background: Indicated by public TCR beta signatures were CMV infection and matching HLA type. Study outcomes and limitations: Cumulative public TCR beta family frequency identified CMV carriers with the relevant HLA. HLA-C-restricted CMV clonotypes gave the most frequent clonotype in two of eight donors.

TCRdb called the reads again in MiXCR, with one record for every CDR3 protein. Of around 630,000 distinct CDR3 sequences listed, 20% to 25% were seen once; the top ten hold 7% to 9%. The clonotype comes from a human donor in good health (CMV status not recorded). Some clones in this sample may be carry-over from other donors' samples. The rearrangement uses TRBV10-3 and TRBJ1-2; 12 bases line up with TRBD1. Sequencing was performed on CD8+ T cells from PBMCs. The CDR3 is CAISETGTGGDKAYTF. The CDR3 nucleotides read TGTGCCATCAGTGAGACTGGGACAGGGGGCGACAAGGCCTACACCTTC.